Listed below are T cell receptor beta chains from one sample, sequenced in a study of blood T cell repertoires in COVID-19. Repertoires were generated with immunoSEQ multiplex PCR, while TCRdb's copy carries only in-frame clones and drops some. The sample has 150,000 to 200,000 clones; about 75% are singletons. Sequencing was performed on peripheral blood. The receptors derive from a woman between 50 and 59 years old with active or convalescent COVID-19. The CDR3 runs from the conserved cysteine through the conserved F or W. D genes are given only for firm matches. Expanded clones get a size class; other rows say once, few or many, or leave the size out.

size	V	J	D	CDR3	DNA
NA	TRBV5-1	TRBJ2-1	TRBD1	CASTSRGLPEGEQFF	TGCGCCAGCACTTCTAGGGGGCTACCCGAGGGTGAGCAGTTCTTC
NA	TRBV6-4	TRBJ2-1	TRBD2	CASSPLTSGGAHEQFF	TGTGCCAGCAGTCCACTAACTAGCGGGGGGGCGCATGAGCAGTTCTTC
once	TRBV13	TRBJ2-7	NA	CASSLGLLGGYEQYF	TGTGCCAGCAGCTTAGGCCTCTTAGGGGGATACGAGCAGTACTTC
NA	TRBV6-1	TRBJ1-2	TRBD1	CASSEVGTGISYTF	TGTGCCAGCAGTGAGGTTGGGACAGGGATTTCCTACACCTTC
few	TRBV6-5	TRBJ2-1	TRBD2	CASTMTSGGANEQFF	TGTGCCAGCACCATGACTAGCGGGGGGGCCAATGAGCAGTTCTTC
NA	TRBV4-3	TRBJ1-4	TRBD1	CASSPGDRAGGEKLFF	TGCGCCAGCAGCCCAGGCGACAGGGCGGGGGGGGAAAAACTGTTTTTT
few	TRBV5-4	TRBJ2-2	TRBD2	CASSLVRLAGDTGELFF	TGTGCCAGCAGCTTGGTCCGGCTAGCGGGAGACACCGGGGAGCTGTTTTTT
NA	TRBV28	TRBJ2-1	TRBD2	CASSFLAGGHSYNEQFF	TGTGCCAGCAGTTTCCTAGCGGGGGGGCACTCCTACAATGAGCAGTTCTTC
NA	TRBV18	TRBJ2-5	TRBD1	CASSDRDRAPQYF	TGTGCCAGCTCGGACCGGGACAGGGCCCCCCAGTACTTC
once	TRBV6-5	TRBJ1-1	TRBD1	CASSYDGTGVTEAFF	TGTGCCAGCAGTTACGATGGGACAGGGGTCACTGAAGCTTTCTTT
NA	TRBV11-2	TRBJ1-1	NA	CASSFGANTEAFF	TGTGCCAGCAGCTTTGGGGCGAACACTGAAGCTTTCTTT
NA	TRBV5-4	TRBJ2-5	TRBD2	CASSLGLAGNQETQYF	TGTGCCAGCAGCTTGGGACTAGCGGGGAACCAAGAGACCCAGTACTTC
NA	TRBV6-6	TRBJ2-7	TRBD1	CASSQGTAAEQYF	TGTGCCAGCAGTCAGGGGACAGCCGCCGAGCAGTACTTC
NA	TRBV12-3/TRBV12-4	TRBJ1-3	NA	CASTADKLSTIYF	TGTGCCAGCACCGCGGACAAATTGAGCACCATATATTTT
NA	TRBV25-1	TRBJ2-1	TRBD2	CASSEWDYDNEQFF	TGTGCCAGCAGTGAATGGGACTACGACAATGAGCAGTTCTTC
few	TRBV30	TRBJ2-7	NA	CAWGWGPRGEQYF	TGTGCCTGGGGGTGGGGGCCCCGGGGCGAGCAGTACTTC
NA	TRBV3-1/TRBV3-2	TRBJ1-3	TRBD1	CASGQVSGNTIYF	TGTGCCAGCGGACAGGTCTCTGGAAACACCATATATTTT